This T cell receptor (beta chain) was captured in a study of blood T cells in healthy people across ages. For the second PCR, which ran for about 6 to 12 cycles, a sample-barcoded 5' primer and a J-beta primer mix were used. TCRdb redid the calling of the 5' RACE reads with MiXCR, one entry per CDR3 protein. The sample includes 900,000 to 950,000 distinct CDR3 sequences, roughly 28% of them seen just once. These data were also reused for a study on T cells of mothers and their children. That report notes: Sample barcodes and 2-4 random nucleotides were added by the M1S primer of the second PCR.

The sequence was collected from a woman aged 40 to 50 in good health. Sequencing was carried out using blood.

The CDR3 spells CASSQDRRQKLNTGELFF. The CDR3 DNA reads as TGTGCCAGCAGCCAAGATCGGCGACAGAAACTGAACACCGGGGAGCTGTTTTTT. The chain joins TRBV3-1 to TRBJ2-2, with D maybe TRBD1 (5 bases). V was cut by 0 bases and J by 1 base, with 15 bases left in between. The CDR3 totals 18 residues. Germline V gene sequence: CDR1 LGHDT, CDR2 YNNKEL (reference sequence).